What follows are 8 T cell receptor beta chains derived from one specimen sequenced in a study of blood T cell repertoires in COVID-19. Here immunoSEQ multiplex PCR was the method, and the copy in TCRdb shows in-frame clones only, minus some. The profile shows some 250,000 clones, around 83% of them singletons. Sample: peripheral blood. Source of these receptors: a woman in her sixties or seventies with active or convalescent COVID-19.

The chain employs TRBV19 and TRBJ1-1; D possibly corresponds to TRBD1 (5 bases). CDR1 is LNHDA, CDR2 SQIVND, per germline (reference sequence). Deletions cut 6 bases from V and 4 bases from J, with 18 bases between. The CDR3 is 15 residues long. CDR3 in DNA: TGTGCCAGTAGCGGTGCAGGGTCCTGGGGCACTGAAGCTTTCTTT. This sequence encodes CASSGAGSWGTEAFF.

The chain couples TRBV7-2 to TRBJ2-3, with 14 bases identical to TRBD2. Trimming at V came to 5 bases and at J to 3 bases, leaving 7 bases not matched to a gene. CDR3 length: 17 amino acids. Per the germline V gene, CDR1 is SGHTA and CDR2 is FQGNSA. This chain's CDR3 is CASSPGTSGGHTDTQYF. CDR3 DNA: TGTGCCAGCAGCCCCGGGACTAGCGGGGGACATACAGATACGCAGTATTTT.

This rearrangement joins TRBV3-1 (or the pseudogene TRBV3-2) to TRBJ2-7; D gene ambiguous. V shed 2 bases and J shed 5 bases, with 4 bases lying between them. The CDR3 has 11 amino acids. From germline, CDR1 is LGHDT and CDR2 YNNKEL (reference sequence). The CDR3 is CASSQINEQYF. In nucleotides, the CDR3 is TGTGCCAGCAGCCAAATAAACGAGCAGTACTTC.

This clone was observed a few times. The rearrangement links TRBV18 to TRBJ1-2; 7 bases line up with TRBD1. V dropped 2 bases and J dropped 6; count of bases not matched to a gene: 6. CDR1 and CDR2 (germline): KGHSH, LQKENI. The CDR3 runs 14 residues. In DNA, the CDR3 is TGTGCCAGCTCACCAATGGAGGGGGCGGATGGCTACACCTTC. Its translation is CASSPMEGADGYTF.

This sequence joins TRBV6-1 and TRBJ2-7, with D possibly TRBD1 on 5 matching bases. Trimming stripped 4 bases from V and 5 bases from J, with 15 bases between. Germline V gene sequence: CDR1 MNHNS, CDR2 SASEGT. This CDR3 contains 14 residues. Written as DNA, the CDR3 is TGTGCCAGCAGTGGCAGGGTGGCTACCCACGAGCAGTACTTC. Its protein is CASSGRVATHEQYF.

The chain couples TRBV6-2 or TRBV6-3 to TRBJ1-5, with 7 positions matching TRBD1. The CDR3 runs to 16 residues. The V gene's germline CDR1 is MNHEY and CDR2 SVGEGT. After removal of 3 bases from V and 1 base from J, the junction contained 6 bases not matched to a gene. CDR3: CASSYRTGISNQPQHF. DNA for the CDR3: TGTGCCAGCAGTTATCGGACAGGAATAAGCAATCAGCCCCAGCATTTT.

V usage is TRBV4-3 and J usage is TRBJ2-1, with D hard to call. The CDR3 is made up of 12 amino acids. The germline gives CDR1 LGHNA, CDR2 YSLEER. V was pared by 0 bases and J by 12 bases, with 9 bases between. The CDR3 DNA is TGCGCCAGCAGCCAAGAAACCGGTAGGCAGTTCTTC. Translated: CASSQETGRQFF.

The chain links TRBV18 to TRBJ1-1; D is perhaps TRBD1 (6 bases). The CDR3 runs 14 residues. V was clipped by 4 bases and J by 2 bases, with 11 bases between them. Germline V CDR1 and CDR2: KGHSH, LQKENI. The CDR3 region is CASSLIQGNTEAFF. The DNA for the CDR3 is TGTGCCAGCTCACTTATACAGGGAAACACTGAAGCTTTCTTT.